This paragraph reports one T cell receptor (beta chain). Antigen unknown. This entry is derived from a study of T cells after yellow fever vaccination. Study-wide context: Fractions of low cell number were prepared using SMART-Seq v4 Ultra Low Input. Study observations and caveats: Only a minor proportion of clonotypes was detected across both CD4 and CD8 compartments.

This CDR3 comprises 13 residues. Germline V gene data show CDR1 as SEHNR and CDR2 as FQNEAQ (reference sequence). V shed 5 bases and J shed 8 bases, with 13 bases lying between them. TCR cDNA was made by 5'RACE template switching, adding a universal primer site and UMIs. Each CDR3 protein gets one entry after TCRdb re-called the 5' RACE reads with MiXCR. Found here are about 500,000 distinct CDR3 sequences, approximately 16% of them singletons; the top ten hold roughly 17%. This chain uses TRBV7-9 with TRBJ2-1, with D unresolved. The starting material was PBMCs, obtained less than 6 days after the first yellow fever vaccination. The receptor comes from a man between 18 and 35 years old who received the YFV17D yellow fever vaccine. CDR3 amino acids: CASSRSELDEQFF. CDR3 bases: TGTGCCAGCAGCCGATCCGAATTGGATGAGCAGTTCTTC.